Presented here are 20 T cell receptor beta chains from one specimen sequenced in a study of cytomegalovirus exposure and HLA in healthy donors. Libraries were prepared by immunoSEQ multiplex PCR; TCRdb keeps only in-frame clonotypes and omits some of them. This sample has 100,000 to 150,000 clones, with around nine tenths found just once. Sequences were obtained from PBMCs. These receptors all stem from a woman between 18 and 29 years old in good health and CMV-seronegative.

The rearrangement uses TRBV20-1 and TRBJ1-1; weak D call: TRBD1 (5 bases). Germline assignment: CDR1 DFQATT and CDR2 SNEGSKA (reference sequence). This CDR3 comprises 11 residues. The V and J ends lost 3 bases and 10 bases respectively, with 12 bases between them. CDR3 protein: CSARGGDGAFF. Here the CDR3 DNA reads TGCAGTGCTAGGGGGGGGGACGGAGCTTTCTTT.

V and J are TRBV11-3 and TRBJ2-1, with 13 bases identical to TRBD2. The germline CDR1 and CDR2 sequences are SGHNT and YENEEA. This CDR3 has 18 amino acids. V shed 5 bases, J shed 7 bases, and the junction held 14 bases outside the gene matches. This CDR3 reads CASSPSQGLAGVGNEQFF. The CDR3 DNA sequence: TGTGCCAGCAGCCCCTCACAAGGACTAGCGGGAGTGGGAAATGAGCAGTTCTTC.

J is TRBJ1-1 and V is TRBV10-3, with 9 nucleotides matching TRBD1. The V gene's germline CDR1 is ENHRY and CDR2 SYGVKD. The CDR3 is 15 residues long. V lost 4 bases to trimming and J lost 3 bases; unmatched junction nucleotides: 6. CDR3 region: CAISGRQGGDTEAFF. CDR3 sequence (DNA): TGTGCCATCAGTGGCAGACAGGGGGGGGACACTGAAGCTTTCTTT.

The V gene is TRBV19, the J gene TRBJ1-2; 7 bases are shared with TRBD1. Germline values: CDR1 LNHDA, CDR2 SQIVND (reference sequence). The CDR3 has 12 residues. V lost 6 bases, J lost 6 bases, and 4 bases stayed unmatched. The CDR3 protein is CASRQGEDGYTF. The CDR3 DNA sequence: TGTGCCAGTAGGCAGGGGGAGGATGGCTACACCTTC.

The genes are TRBV4-2 and TRBJ2-7; tentative D call: TRBD2 (5 bases). The germline gives CDR1 LGHNA, CDR2 YNFKEQ. This CDR3 has 17 residues. V lost 0 bases and J lost 3, with 18 bases in between. CDR3 loop: CASSQEGVLNAVYEQYF. In DNA, the CDR3 is TGTGCCAGCAGCCAAGAGGGAGTACTTAATGCCGTCTACGAGCAGTACTTC.

The chain links TRBV7-9 to TRBJ1-5; 7 bases fit TRBD1. CDR3 size: 14 residues. The germline V gene has CDR1 SEHNR and CDR2 FQNEAQ (reference sequence). Germline trimming cut 6 bases from V and 5 bases from J; bases unmatched to any gene: 7. In DNA, the CDR3 is TGTGCCAGCAGTCAGGGGACAGAATATCAGCCCCAGCATTTT. Protein product: CASSQGTEYQPQHF.

This clone has only one observation. The V call is TRBV5-4, the J call TRBJ1-5; the match to TRBD1 covers 11 bases. This CDR3 is 16 amino acids long. V dropped 4 bases and J dropped 3; count of bases not matched to a gene: 6. Germline values: CDR1 SGHNT, CDR2 YYREEE (reference sequence). The CDR3 is CASSLWTGGSNQPQHF. CDR3 bases: TGTGCCAGCAGCCTATGGACAGGGGGCTCCAATCAGCCCCAGCATTTT.

The V gene is TRBV13, the J gene TRBJ2-7; a possible D gene is TRBD1 (5 bases). In germline, CDR1 is PRHDT, CDR2 FYEKMQ (reference sequence). Trimming took 1 base from V and 7 from J, leaving 5 bases between them. The CDR3 runs 11 residues. CDR3 bases: TGTGCCAGCAGCTTAGACAGGGAGCAGTACTTC. Translated, it gives CASSLDREQYF.

CDR3: CASNELAGVAGELFF. CDR3 nucleotides: TGTGCCAGCAACGAACTAGCGGGAGTGGCCGGGGAGCTGTTTTTT. This sequence joins TRBV6-1 and TRBJ2-2, with 11 nucleotides matching TRBD2. With 7 bases clipped from V and 6 bases from J, the junction kept 7 bases outside the gene matches. There are 15 residues in the CDR3. Germline V gives CDR1 MNHNS, CDR2 SASEGT.

This clone was found a few times. The rearrangement joins TRBV4-2 to TRBJ2-7; D unclear. Trimming shortened V by 5 bases and J by 2 bases, and 4 bases separated the two germline ends. Germline V gene sequence: CDR1 LGHNA, CDR2 YNFKEQ. This CDR3 is built from 11 residues. The CDR3 sequence: CASSNTYEQYF. The CDR3 DNA sequence: TGTGCCAGCAGCAATACCTACGAGCAGTACTTC.

The V call is TRBV20-1, the J call TRBJ2-7; 7 bases match TRBD1. CDR3 length equals 11 residues. CDR1 and CDR2 (germline): DFQATT, SNEGSKA (reference sequence). The V segment lost 5 bases and the J segment 4 bases; nucleotides outside the gene matches: 2. Here the CDR3 DNA reads TGCAGTGCTTTACAGGGGTACGAGCAGTACTTC. Encoded protein: CSALQGYEQYF.

This chain uses TRBV6-4 with TRBJ1-5, with D possibly matching TRBD1 (6 bases). Germline lookup yields CDR1 MRHNA and CDR2 SNTAGT. The CDR3 has 13 amino acids. Trimming removed 2 bases at V and 4 bases at J, with 6 bases between. The CDR3 DNA reads as TGTGCCAGCAGTGACGGGACAAATCAGCCCCAGCATTTT. Translation: CASSDGTNQPQHF.

This clone was observed a few times. The chain couples TRBV4-1 to TRBJ2-1; tentatively, D is TRBD2 (5 bases). The germline V and J ends were trimmed by 2 bases and 1 base, with 15 bases remaining between them. Per germline, CDR1 MGHRA and CDR2 YSYEKL. CDR3 length: 17 residues. CDR3 loop: CASSQPRLTPSYNEQFF. The DNA for the CDR3 is TGCGCCAGCAGCCAACCTCGACTAACTCCGTCCTACAATGAGCAGTTCTTC.

The chain couples TRBV28 to TRBJ2-7, with 7 bases aligning to TRBD1. V lost 6 bases, J lost 0 bases, and 8 bases stayed unmatched. The CDR3 runs to 15 residues. Germline CDR1 reads MDHEN; CDR2 reads SYDVKM. For the CDR3, the DNA is TGTGCCAGCAGACCTGACAGGGAAAGCTCCTACGAGCAGTACTTC. Its translation: CASRPDRESSYEQYF.

The rearrangement uses TRBV5-7 and TRBJ1-1, with D possibly TRBD1 on 5 matching bases. TRBV5-7 is assigned to the ORF class and has an uncertain function. The V and J ends lost 2 bases and 2 bases respectively, with 10 bases between them. The CDR3 is 14 residues long. Written as DNA, the CDR3 is TGTGCCAGCAGCTTAGGACACCTTAACACTGAAGCTTTCTTT. Amino acid sequence: CASSLGHLNTEAFF.

This chain links TRBV30 with TRBJ2-1, with 8 bases fitting TRBD2. CDR1 is GTSNPN, CDR2 SVGIG, per germline (reference sequence). The CDR3 consists of 13 residues. J was trimmed by 6 bases and V by 1 base; bases with no gene match: 2. CDR3 sequence (DNA): TGTGCCTGGAGTGCCGGGGGGGTCAATGAGCAGTTCTTC. It translates to CAWSAGGVNEQFF.

This chain joins TRBV27 and TRBJ2-5; 7 nucleotides align to TRBD2. Germline CDR1 and CDR2: MNHEY and SMNVEV (reference sequence). Trimming at V came to 6 bases and at J to 5 bases, leaving 6 bases not matched to a gene. The CDR3 is 13 residues long. Here the CDR3 reads CASRETSWETQYF. In DNA form, the CDR3 reads TGTGCCAGCAGGGAGACTAGCTGGGAGACCCAGTACTTC.

This chain joins TRBV28 and TRBJ1-2; D remains ambiguous. The CDR3 contains 14 residues. Between the trimmed V and J ends, which lost 4 bases and 4 bases, there was a span of 13 bases. The germline CDR1 and CDR2 sequences are MDHEN and SYDVKM. In nucleotides, the CDR3 is TGTGCCAGCAGTTCAGCGAGTTTAGTCTATGGCTACACCTTC. Residues: CASSSASLVYGYTF.

V usage is TRBV5-1 and J usage is TRBJ2-2; the D gene is possibly TRBD2 (6 bases). Trimming took 1 base from V and 1 from J, leaving 11 bases between them. The length of the CDR3 is 16 residues. The germline V gene has CDR1 SGHRS and CDR2 YFSETQ. The chain's CDR3 is CASSLLGSGNTGELFF. The CDR3 DNA reads as TGCGCCAGCAGCTTGTTGGGTAGCGGGAACACCGGGGAGCTGTTTTTT.

This clone was picked up a small number of times. The chain couples TRBV7-3 to TRBJ1-1; no definite D call. The CDR3 length is 14 residues. The V gene lost 9 bases and the J gene lost 3 bases, with 17 bases spanning the gap. In germline, CDR1 is SGHTA, CDR2 FQGTGA. The CDR3 nucleotides read TGTGCCAGGGTCCTTGAATGGAGATACACTGAAGCTTTCTTT. It yields the protein CARVLEWRYTEAFF.